This TCR beta chain was retrieved from a study of blood T cells in healthy people across ages. The study, taken as a whole, reports: Getting older went along with TCR beta diversity per million T cells dropping roughly linearly.

In this sample, this clonotype turned up a few times. As yet, its antigen is unknown. The use of a sample-barcoded 5' primer and a J-beta primer mix characterized a second PCR of roughly 6 to 11 cycles. TCRdb re-analysed the 5' RACE reads in MiXCR, keeping a single row per CDR3 protein. This sample has about 1.5 million distinct CDR3 sequences, with approximately 43% found just once. This CDR3 is 12 amino acids long. CDR1 is SGHRS and CDR2 is YFSETQ in the germline V gene. Trimming removed 1 base from V and 6 bases from J, with 7 bases in between. Extraction of total RNA produced a minimum of 5 micrograms from each sample.

The sequenced material came from blood. J is TRBJ1-2 and V is TRBV5-1, with D perhaps matching TRBD1 (5 bases). The sequence derives from a woman aged 18-35 years in good health. The CDR3 sequence: CASSLKGHGYTF. The CDR3, as DNA: TGCGCCAGCAGCTTGAAGGGGCATGGCTACACCTTC. The whole variable domain, remainder taken from reference TRBV5-1 and TRBJ1-2, is KAGVTQTPRYLIKTRGQQVTLSCSPISGHRSVSWYQQTPGQGLQFLFEYFSETQRNKGNFPGRFSGRQFSNSRSEMNVSTLELGDSALYLCASSLKGHGYTFGSGTRLTVV.